This TCR beta chain stems from a study of shared clonotypes between healthy human individuals (TCRdb year 2020). General notes on the study: A couple of women and three men aged 18 to 49 years were included in the cohort. Libraries were prepared and TCR repertoires were sequenced by different laboratories using diverse techniques, in order to increase sequencing depth and limit assay-specific biases. For each donor, three plates each were used for CD4 naive and CD4 memory, two plates were used for CD8 naive, and one plate was used for CD8 memory. Leukapheresis yielded between about 0.94 and 9.5 billion PBMCs per donor. To estimate repertoire size and how much clonotypes are shared between individuals, the study performed deep sequencing of blood TCR repertoires from five healthy adults. Paper-wide results and their limitations: Based on pairwise subsampling, the degree of clonotype sharing among donors was expected to be affected by sequencing depth. Compared with non-shared clonotypes, the clonotypes found in all four sorted-subset donors had higher generation probabilities. Sharing across a handful of donors was observed for roughly 5.4% of naive CD4, over 3% of naive CD8, 2.3% of memory CD4, and around 0.42% of memory CD8 clonotypes. Rarefaction of sorted-subset datasets indicated incomplete sequencing despite the large sequencing depth. Sampling was restricted to blood, and TCR repertoires in tissue are likely to differ from TCR repertoires in blood. Naive subsets generally had larger estimated clonotype richness than memory subsets did. Because the study included a small number of donors, the genetic and exposure-history diversity represented was limited.

V and J are trimmed by 5 bases and 8 bases, and the gene matches miss 16 bases of the junction. CDR1 SGHTA and CDR2 FQGTGA are derived from the germline V gene. The CDR3 sequence holds 16 residues, the cysteine and phenylalanine included. The read is trimmed to its CDR3 DNA, 48 bases read in frame from base 1. Using the deep immunoSEQ assay, TCR CDR3 regions were amplified from genomic DNA by multiplex PCR. Genomic DNA extracted from each cell subset was distributed evenly over all wells of several immunoSEQ 96-well plates, and each plate served as one replicate. Each replicate PCR for sorted subsets received approximately 220 ng genomic DNA, equal to about 30,000 T cell genomes. Purified libraries were measured with a Qubit 3.0 fluorometer, size-checked on a Bioanalyzer 2100, and measured again with the KAPA Library Quantification kit. A separate single-read 150-cycle Illumina NextSeq 550 flow cell was used to sequence each immunoSEQ 96-well plate. Per the source publication's procedure: Because the immunoSEQ output included only junctional sequences and no quality scores, the filtering could not be the same as the filtering used for full-length reads. Sequences were annotated with PyIR, a Python wrapper for IgBLAST v1.9, and V/J genes and CDR3 were assigned using IMGT germline references. Reads with weak V/J assignments (E-value above 1e-6), missing CDR3, stop codons, out-of-frame junctions, or ambiguous translated residues were removed. V3J clonotypes were defined by identical inferred V gene, J gene, and CDR3 amino acid sequence. The percentage overlap between two repertoires was calculated by dividing the number of shared unique clonotypes by the size of the smaller repertoire. RTK rarefaction, the Chao1 estimator, and Recon v2.1 estimates of unobserved clonotypes were used to assess repertoire richness. Generation probabilities for all TCRbeta clonotypes obtained by the gDNA method from a handful of donors were computed using OLGA. TCRdb re-hosts the immuneACCESS table, in-frame sequences only. Its copies lack some clones; in the studies checked, an unresolved V gene accounts for under half of them, and the cause for the rest is not known. The V and J calls and the clone size are those of that table, but D and trimming were determined from the DNA. Here the sample has a few million clones; more than 85% occur a single time. 0.39% of the sample belongs to the ten largest clones.

Healthy HIV-negative adults with no recently reported acute infections or vaccinations were included as donors. All donors were Caucasian adults living in Nashville, Tennessee, USA. CD4+ T cells were enriched by magnetic negative selection; naive cells were then positively selected on CD45RA, and the negative fraction formed the memory subset. Blood was collected by leukapheresis, and PBMCs were isolated by Ficoll-Histopaque density gradient centrifugation and then cryopreserved in liquid nitrogen vapor phase. Purity and quantity of every magnetically sorted T cell population were checked by analytical flow cytometry. Genomic DNA was isolated from every sorted fraction and measured by UV absorbance on a Nanodrop 2000c. In regard to this clone: No antigen is known for it. The sample holds no much larger clone one base away, and base qualities are not on file.

The sequence was collected from a young man in good health. Some clones in this sample may be carry-over from other donors' samples. The sequence links TRBV7-3 to TRBJ1-2, with 8 middle bases fitting TRBD1. The specimen was naive CD4+ T cells from PBMCs. The cell subset or site tag for this specimen amounts to: CD45RA+ positively selected. Read as DNA, the sequence is TGTGCCAGCAGCCCACGGGGGGACAGGCGAGTAATCGGCTACACCTTC. Its translation is CASSPRGDRRVIGYTF.